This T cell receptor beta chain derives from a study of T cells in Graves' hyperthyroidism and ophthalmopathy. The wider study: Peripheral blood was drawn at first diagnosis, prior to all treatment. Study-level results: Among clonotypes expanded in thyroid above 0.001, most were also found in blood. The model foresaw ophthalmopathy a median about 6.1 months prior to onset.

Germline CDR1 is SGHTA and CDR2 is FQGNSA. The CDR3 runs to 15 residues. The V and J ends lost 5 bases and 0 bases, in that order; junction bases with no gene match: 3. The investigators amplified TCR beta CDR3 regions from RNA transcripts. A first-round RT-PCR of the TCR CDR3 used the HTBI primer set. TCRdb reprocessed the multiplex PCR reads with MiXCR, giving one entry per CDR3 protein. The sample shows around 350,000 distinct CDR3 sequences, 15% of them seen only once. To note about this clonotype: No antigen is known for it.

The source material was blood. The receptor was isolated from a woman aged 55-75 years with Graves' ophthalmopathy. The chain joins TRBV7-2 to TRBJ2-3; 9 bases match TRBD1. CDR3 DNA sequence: TGTGCCAGCAGCAGGGACAGGGTGAGCACAGATACGCAGTATTTT. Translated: CASSRDRVSTDTQYF. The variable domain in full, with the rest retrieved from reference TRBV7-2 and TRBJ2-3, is GAGVSQSPSNKVTEKGKDVELRCDPISGHTALYWYRQSLGQGLEFLIYFQGNSAPDKSGLPSDRFSAERTGGSVSTLTIQRTQQEDSAVYLCASSRDRVSTDTQYFGPGTRLTVL.